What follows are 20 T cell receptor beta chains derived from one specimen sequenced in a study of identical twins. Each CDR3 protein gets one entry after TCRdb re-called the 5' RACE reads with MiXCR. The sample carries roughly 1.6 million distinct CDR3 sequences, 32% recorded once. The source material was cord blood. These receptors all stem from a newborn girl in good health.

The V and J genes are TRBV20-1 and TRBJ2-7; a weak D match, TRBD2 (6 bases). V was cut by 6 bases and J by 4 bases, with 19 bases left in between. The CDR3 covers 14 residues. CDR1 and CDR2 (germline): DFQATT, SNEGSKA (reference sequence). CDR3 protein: CSATSLGEAYEQYF. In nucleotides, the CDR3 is TGCAGTGCCACCTCTCTGGGGGAGGCGTACGAGCAGTACTTC.

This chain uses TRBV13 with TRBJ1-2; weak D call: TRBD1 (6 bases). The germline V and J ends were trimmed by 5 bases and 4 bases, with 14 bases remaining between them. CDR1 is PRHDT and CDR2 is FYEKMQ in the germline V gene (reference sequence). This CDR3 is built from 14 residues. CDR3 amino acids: CASSRTAPFYGYTF. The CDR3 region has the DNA TGTGCCAGCAGCCGGACAGCGCCATTCTATGGCTACACCTTC.

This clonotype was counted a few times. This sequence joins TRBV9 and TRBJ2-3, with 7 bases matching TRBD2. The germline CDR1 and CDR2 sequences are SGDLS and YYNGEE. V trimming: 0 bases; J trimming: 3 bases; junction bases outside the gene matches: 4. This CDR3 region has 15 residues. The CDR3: CASSVDAGATDTQYF. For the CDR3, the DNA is TGTGCCAGCAGCGTAGACGCGGGAGCGACAGATACGCAGTATTTT.

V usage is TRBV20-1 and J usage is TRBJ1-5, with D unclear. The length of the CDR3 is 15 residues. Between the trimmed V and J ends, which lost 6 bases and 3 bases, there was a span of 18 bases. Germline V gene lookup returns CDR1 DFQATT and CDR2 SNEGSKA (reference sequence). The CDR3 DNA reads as TGCAGTGCCTCCCGAGTTGGGCGCCTCAATCAGCCCCAGCATTTT. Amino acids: CSASRVGRLNQPQHF.

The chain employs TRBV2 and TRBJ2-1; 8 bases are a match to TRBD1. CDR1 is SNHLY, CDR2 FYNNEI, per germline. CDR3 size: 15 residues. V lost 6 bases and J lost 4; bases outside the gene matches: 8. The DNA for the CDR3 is TGTGCCAGCAGCGATAGGACAGGGAGGTACAATGAGCAGTTCTTC. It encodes CASSDRTGRYNEQFF.

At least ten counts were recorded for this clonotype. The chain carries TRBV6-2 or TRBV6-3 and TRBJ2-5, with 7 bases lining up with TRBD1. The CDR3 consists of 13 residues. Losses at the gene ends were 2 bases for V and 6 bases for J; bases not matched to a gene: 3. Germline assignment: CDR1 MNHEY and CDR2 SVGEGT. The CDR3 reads CASSYERGQTQYF. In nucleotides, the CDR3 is TGTGCCAGCAGTTACGAGAGGGGGCAGACCCAGTACTTC.

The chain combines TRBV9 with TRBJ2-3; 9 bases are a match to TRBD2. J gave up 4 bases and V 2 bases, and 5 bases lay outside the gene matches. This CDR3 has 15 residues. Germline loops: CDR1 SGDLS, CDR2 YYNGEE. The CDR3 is CASSVGTSISDTQYF. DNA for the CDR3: TGTGCCAGCAGCGTCGGGACTAGCATTTCAGATACGCAGTATTTT.

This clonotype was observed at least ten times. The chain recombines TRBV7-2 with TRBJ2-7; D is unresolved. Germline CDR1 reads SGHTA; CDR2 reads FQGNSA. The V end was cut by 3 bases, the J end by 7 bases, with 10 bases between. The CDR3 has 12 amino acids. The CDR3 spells CASSLEYNEQYF. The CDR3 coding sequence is TGTGCCAGCAGCTTGGAGTATAATGAGCAGTACTTC.

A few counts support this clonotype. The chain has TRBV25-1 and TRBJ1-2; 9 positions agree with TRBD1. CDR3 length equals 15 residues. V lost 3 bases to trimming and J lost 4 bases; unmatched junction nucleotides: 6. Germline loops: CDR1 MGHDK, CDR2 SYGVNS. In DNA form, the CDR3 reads TGTGCCAGCAGTGACCAGGGACAGGGTATCTATGGCTACACCTTC. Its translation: CASSDQGQGIYGYTF.

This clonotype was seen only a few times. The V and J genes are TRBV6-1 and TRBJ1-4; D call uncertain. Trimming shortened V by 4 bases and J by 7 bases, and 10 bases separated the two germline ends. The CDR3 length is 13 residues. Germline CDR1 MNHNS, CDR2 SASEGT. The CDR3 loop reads CASSVGQIEKLFF. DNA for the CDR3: TGTGCCAGCAGTGTCGGGCAGATTGAAAAACTGTTTTTT.

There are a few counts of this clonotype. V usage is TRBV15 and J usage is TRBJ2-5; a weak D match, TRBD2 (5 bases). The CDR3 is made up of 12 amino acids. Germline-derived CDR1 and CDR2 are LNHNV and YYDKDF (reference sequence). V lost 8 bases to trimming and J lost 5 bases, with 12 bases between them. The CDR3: CATRGRRETQYF. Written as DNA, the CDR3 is TGTGCCACCCGAGGCAGGAGGGAGACCCAGTACTTC.

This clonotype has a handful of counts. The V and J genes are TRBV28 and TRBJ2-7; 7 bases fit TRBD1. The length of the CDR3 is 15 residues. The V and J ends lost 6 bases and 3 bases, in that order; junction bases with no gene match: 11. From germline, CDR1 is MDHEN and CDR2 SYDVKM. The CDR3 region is CASSGSGTAFYEQYF. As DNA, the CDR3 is TGTGCCAGCAGCGGGTCCGGGACAGCCTTCTACGAGCAGTACTTC.

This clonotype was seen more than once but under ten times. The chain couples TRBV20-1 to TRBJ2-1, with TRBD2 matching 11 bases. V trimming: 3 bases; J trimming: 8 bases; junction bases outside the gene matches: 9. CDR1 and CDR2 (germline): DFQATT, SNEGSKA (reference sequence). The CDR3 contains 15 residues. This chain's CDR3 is CSARLLAGVVDEQFF. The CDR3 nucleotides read TGCAGTGCTAGGCTACTAGCGGGAGTTGTAGATGAGCAGTTCTTC.

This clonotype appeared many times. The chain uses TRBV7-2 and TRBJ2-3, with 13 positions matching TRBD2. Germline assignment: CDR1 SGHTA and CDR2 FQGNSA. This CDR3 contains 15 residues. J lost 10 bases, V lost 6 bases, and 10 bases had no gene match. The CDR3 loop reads CASSLGLAGESSQYF. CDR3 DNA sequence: TGTGCCAGCAGTCTAGGACTAGCGGGAGAGTCATCGCAGTATTTT.

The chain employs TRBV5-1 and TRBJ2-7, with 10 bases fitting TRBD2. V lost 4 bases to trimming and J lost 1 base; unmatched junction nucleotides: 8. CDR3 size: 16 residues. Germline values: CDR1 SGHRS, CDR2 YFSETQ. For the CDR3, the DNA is TGCGCCAGCAGCCCCACCCCTAGCGGGGGATCCTACGAGCAGTACTTC. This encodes CASSPTPSGGSYEQYF.

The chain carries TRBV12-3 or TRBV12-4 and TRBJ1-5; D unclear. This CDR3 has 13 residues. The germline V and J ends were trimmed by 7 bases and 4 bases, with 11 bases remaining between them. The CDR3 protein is CASTLRENQPQHF. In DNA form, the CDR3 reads TGTGCCAGCACCCTTAGAGAGAATCAGCCCCAGCATTTT.

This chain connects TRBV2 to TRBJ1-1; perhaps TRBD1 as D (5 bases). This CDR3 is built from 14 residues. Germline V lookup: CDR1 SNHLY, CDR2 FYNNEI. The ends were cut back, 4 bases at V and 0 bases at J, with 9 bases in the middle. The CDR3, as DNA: TGTGCCAGCAGTGGAGACAGCATGAACACTGAAGCTTTCTTT. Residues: CASSGDSMNTEAFF.

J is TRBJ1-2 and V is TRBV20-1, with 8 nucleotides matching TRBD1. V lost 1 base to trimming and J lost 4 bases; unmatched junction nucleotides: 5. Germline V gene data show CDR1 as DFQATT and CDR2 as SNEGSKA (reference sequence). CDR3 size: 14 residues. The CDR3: CSARGDRSGYGYTF. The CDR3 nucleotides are TGCAGTGCTAGAGGGGACAGGTCTGGCTATGGCTACACCTTC.

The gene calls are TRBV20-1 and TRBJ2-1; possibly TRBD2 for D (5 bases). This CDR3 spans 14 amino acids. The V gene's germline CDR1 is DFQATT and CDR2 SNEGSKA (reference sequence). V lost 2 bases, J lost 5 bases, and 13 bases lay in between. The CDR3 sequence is CSARSAAGHNEQFF. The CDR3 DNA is TGCAGTGCTAGATCCGCTGCGGGCCACAATGAGCAGTTCTTC.

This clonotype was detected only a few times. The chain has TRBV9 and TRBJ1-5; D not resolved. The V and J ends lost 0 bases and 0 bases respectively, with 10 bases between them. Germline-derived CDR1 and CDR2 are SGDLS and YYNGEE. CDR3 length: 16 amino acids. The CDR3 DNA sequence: TGTGCCAGCAGCGTAGATAGGGTTTATAGCAATCAGCCCCAGCATTTT. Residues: CASSVDRVYSNQPQHF.